A single sample gave rise to the 7 T cell receptor beta chains below, sequenced in a study of control samples from healthy donors and cancer patients. TCRdb keeps only in-frame clones here, not all; method: immunoSEQ multiplex PCR. The profile shows some 120,000 clones, 93% of them singletons. Sequenced material: PBMCs. The receptors shown here come from a man in his fifties with head and neck cancer.

The chain recombines TRBV5-6 with TRBJ2-5, with a tentative D call TRBD1 (6 bases). The length of the CDR3 is 15 residues. The germline CDR1 and CDR2 sequences are SGHDT and YYEEEE. Trimming shortened V by 0 bases and J by 1 base, and 10 bases separated the two germline ends. In DNA, the CDR3 is TGTGCCAGCAGCTTGGGTACAGGGCCCCAAGAGACCCAGTACTTC. Translation gives CASSLGTGPQETQYF.

For this clone: The junction shows a germline mismatch at one end, possibly a read error. The genes are TRBV6-5 and TRBJ2-1; 12 bases align to TRBD1. This CDR3 comprises 15 residues. Germline V gene data show CDR1 as MNHEY and CDR2 as SVGAGI. The CDR3 bases are TGTGCCAGCATAGCCGGGACAGGGGGCTACGATGAGCAGTTCTTC. Translation: CASIAGTGGYDEQFF.

The chain is built from TRBV6-5 and TRBJ1-1; D might be TRBD1 (6 bases). The CDR3 sequence is 14 residues long. V lost 6 bases and J 1 base, leaving 12 bases between the germline ends. Germline V gives CDR1 MNHEY, CDR2 SVGAGI. The CDR3 loop reads CASRGDMPNTEAFF. Written as DNA, the CDR3 is TGTGCCAGCAGGGGGGACATGCCGAACACTGAAGCTTTCTTT.

This rearrangement joins TRBV15 to TRBJ2-3; TRBD2 agrees at 8 bases. The V and J ends lost 6 bases and 2 bases, in that order; junction bases with no gene match: 7. The germline gives CDR1 LNHNV, CDR2 YYDKDF (reference sequence). This CDR3 spans 15 amino acids. CDR3 amino acids: CATRRSGGYTDTQYF. The CDR3 nucleotides are TGTGCCACCAGAAGGAGCGGGGGATACACAGATACGCAGTATTTT.

This chain links TRBV18 with TRBJ2-1; 11 bases are a match to TRBD2. V shed 3 bases, J shed 7 bases, and the junction held 5 bases outside the gene matches. This CDR3 comprises 15 residues. Looked up from germline, CDR1 is KGHSH and CDR2 is LQKENI. CDR3 DNA sequence: TGTGCCAGCTCACCCACTAGCGGGGGCAGGAATGAGCAGTTCTTC. This gives the protein CASSPTSGGRNEQFF.

The chain joins TRBV3-1 (or the pseudogene TRBV3-2) to TRBJ1-2; TRBD1 matches 7 bases. The CDR3 runs 14 residues. Germline trimming cut 4 bases from V and 7 bases from J; bases unmatched to any gene: 9. Looked up from germline, CDR1 is LGHDT and CDR2 is YNNKEL (reference sequence). In DNA form, the CDR3 reads TGTGCCAGCAGCCTAGACAGGGTGAGAAGTGGCTACACCTTC. Translating gives CASSLDRVRSGYTF.

The chain employs TRBV12-3 or TRBV12-4 and TRBJ2-3; no clear D gene. The V gene lost 5 bases and the J gene lost 4 bases, with 7 bases spanning the gap. This CDR3 has 12 residues. The CDR3 sequence is CASSRNADTQYF. CDR3 in DNA: TGTGCCAGCAGTCGAAACGCAGATACGCAGTATTTT.